The entry below describes one T cell receptor (beta chain). Its cognate antigen is unknown. Trimming took off 1 base at V and 3 bases at J, with 13 bases between the two ends. The CDR3 spans 15 residues. CDR1 MDHEN and CDR2 SYDVKM come from the germline V gene. This specimen belongs to a study of T-cell reconstitution after alpha-beta-depleted transplantation in children. Preparation of the TCRbeta library involved a method that used unique molecular identifiers. TCRdb independently ran MiXCR on the PCR reads; one entry per CDR3 protein. Counted here are about 420,000 distinct CDR3 sequences, about 16% occurring once; the ten biggest clones make up just under 30%. Study-wide findings and caveats: T-cell numbers and diversity one year post-transplant derived largely from freshly generated T cells. The high TCRbeta diversity at day 60 in some patients came from surviving recipient T cells and thymic progenitors. The origin of alpha-beta T cells about two months after transplant was reportedly several hundred expanded graft clones.

This specimen was PBMCs, mostly from graft donor cells, taken 360 days after TCRalphabeta/CD19-depleted stem cell transplant. The TCR comes from a boy under two years old who had a stem cell transplant for Wiskott-Aldrich syndrome, so the T cells may come from the graft donor. The gene calls are TRBV28 and TRBJ2-7; D unclear. The CDR3 sequence is CASSLYGVDNYEQYF. The CDR3 bases are TGTGCCAGCAGTTTATATGGGGTCGACAACTACGAGCAGTACTTC.